These T cell receptor beta chains were read from a single sample in a study of T cell responses to AZD1222 COVID-19 vaccine. TCRdb's table, derived via immunoSEQ multiplex PCR, lists solely in-frame clones and lacks some. The sample yields 95,000 to 110,000 clones, 80% to 95% seen once. The material was peripheral blood, obtained 28 days after the second AZD1222 dose. The receptors come from an adult who received the AZD1222 COVID-19 vaccine. The CDR3 runs from the conserved cysteine through the conserved F or W. D genes are given only for firm matches. A clone size is listed for some rows: how often the clone was seen (once, few, many), or a class if it is expanded.

clone size	V gene	J gene	D gene	CDR3 DNA	CDR3 protein
.	TRBV11-3	TRBJ2-7	TRBD2	TGTGCCAGCAGCTTAGATCCTAGCGGTTCCTACGAGCAGTACTTC	CASSLDPSGSYEQYF
.	TRBV7-2	TRBJ1-6	.	TGTGCCAGCAGCCCCCTGAATATGGGAACACCCCTCCACTTT	CASSPLNMGTPLHF
.	TRBV6-5	TRBJ2-7	TRBD1	TGTGCCAGCAGGGGACAGGGCTACGAGCAGTACTTC	CASRGQGYEQYF
.	TRBV7-6	TRBJ2-6	TRBD2	TGTGCCAGCAGCCCAAAACCAGTGTCAGCGGGAGTTGGGGCCAACGTCCTGACTTTC	CASSPKPVSAGVGANVLTF
.	TRBV3-1/TRBV3-2	TRBJ1-5	.	TGTGCCAGCAGCCAAGTCATAGCGGCACCCCAGCATTTT	CASSQVIAAPQHF
.	TRBV5-1	TRBJ2-5	.	TGCGCCAGCAGCTTGCGGGTTTTGGGGGAGACCCAGTACTTC	CASSLRVLGETQYF
.	TRBV6-5	TRBJ2-1	.	TGTGCCAGCAGTCGACAGGGGAGGGGGAATGAGCAGTTCTTC	CASSRQGRGNEQFF
.	TRBV5-1	TRBJ1-1	.	TGCGCCAGCAGCTTGGAGGAGGTGGTTGCTGAAGCTTTCTTT	CASSLEEVVAEAFF
.	TRBV5-4	TRBJ1-6	TRBD1	TGTGCCAGCAGAACCACAGGGGTATTAGGAAATTCACCCCTCCACTTT	CASRTTGVLGNSPLHF
.	TRBV18	TRBJ1-2	.	TGTGCCAGCACGGACAGTAACTATGGCTACACCTTC	CASTDSNYGYTF
.	TRBV30	TRBJ2-7	.	TGTGCCTGGAGCAAGGGACGGCACGAGCAGTACTTC	CAWSKGRHEQYF
once	TRBV2	TRBJ2-1	TRBD2	TGTGCCCTAGCTGCGTCTAGCGGGAGTAATGAGCAGTTCTTC	CALAASSGSNEQFF
.	TRBV6-1	TRBJ2-3	TRBD1	TGTGCCAGCAGTGAGTCCTGGACAGGGAGCACAGATACGCAGTATTTT	CASSESWTGSTDTQYF
.	TRBV19	TRBJ2-7	TRBD2	TGTGCCAGTAGTATAGGTCTAGCGGGAACCTACGAGCAGTACTTC	CASSIGLAGTYEQYF
.	TRBV7-9	TRBJ2-7	.	TGTGCCAGCAGCTTACCAAGAGCGGACCACTACGAGCAGTACTTC	CASSLPRADHYEQYF
.	TRBV3-1/TRBV3-2	TRBJ1-1	.	TGCGCCGTGGGGCTGCGAGGGACTGAAGCTTTCTTT	CAVGLRGTEAFF
once	TRBV4-3	TRBJ2-5	TRBD1	TGCGCCAGCAGCCAAGGTACAGGGGAAGCAGAGACCCAGTACTTC	CASSQGTGEAETQYF
.	TRBV13	TRBJ2-1	.	TGTGCCAGCAGCTTAGGCCTTGCGAGGGATGAGCAGTTCTTC	CASSLGLARDEQFF
.	TRBV6-2/TRBV6-3	TRBJ1-1	.	TGTGCCAGCAGTCCCGGGCGCTGGGAGGTCAGGGTTGAAGCTTTCTTT	CASSPGRWEVRVEAFF
.	TRBV18	TRBJ2-3	TRBD2	TGTGCCAGCTCACCTCTAGGAGCGGGAGTCACAGATACGCAGTATTTT	CASSPLGAGVTDTQYF
.	TRBV2	TRBJ2-7	.	TGTGCCAGCAGCGCCGGGACCTCTCCCTACGAGCAGTACTTC	CASSAGTSPYEQYF